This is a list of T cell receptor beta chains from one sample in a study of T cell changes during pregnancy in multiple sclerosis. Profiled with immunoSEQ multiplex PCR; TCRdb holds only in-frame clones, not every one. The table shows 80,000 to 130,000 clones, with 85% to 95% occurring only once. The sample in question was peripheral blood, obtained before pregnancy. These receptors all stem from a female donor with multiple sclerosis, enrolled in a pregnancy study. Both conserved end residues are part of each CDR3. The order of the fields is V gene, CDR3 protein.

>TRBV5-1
CASSYLSGNTEAFF
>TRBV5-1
CASSLDAGPSYNEQFF
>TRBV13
CASSLSRRSTGELFF
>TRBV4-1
CASSPPGLAETQYF
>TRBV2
CASRDNRATSNQPQHF
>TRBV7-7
CASSLRENTEAFF
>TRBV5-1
CASSPRGGVVTGELFF
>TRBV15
CATSRGQGGPRGYTF
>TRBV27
CASSLPAGTQYF
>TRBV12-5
CASGLGLAGAGELFF
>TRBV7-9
CASSLHRIGGDEQFF
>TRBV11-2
CASSLATGGGTGELFF
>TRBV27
CASSRGDSLGPQHF
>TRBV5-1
CASSLGPGGPGEQYF
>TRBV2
CASSERLAGLTDTQYF
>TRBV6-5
CASSPGTGAPYEQYF
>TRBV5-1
CASSLTGTANTEAFF
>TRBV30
CAWAGTGNQPQHF
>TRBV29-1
CSVDSGRASWEQFF
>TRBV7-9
CASSLEDRAGGYTF
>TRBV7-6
CASSLLQGNQPQHF
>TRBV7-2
CASSLEGRGTGGFEQYF
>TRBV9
CASSRRGGEANYGYTF
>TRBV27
CASSRDSSYEQYF
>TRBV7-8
CASSLEGQPNEKLFF
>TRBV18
CASSPAGPGQGINTEAFF
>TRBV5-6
CASSLGQEVYGYTF
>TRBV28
CASSLRGTEKLFF
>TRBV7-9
CASSSATVEGEAFF
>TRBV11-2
CASSMYRGANYGYTF
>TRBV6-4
CASSKRLTSDTQYF
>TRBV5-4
CASSPRTSGRYEQYF
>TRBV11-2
CASGALTGINEQFF
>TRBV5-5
CASSLPLSGSNSYNEQFF
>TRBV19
CASRNGHDNEKLFF
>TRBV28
CASSWGQSYEQYF
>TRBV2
CASRPKGLAGARLYF
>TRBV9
CASSEPDGEQFF
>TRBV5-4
CASSFDTRGTEAFF
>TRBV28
CASSTTGELAGGRTQYF
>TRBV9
CASSATGVITEAFF
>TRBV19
CASRNRRDETQYF
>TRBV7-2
CASSHRGRGGPQHF
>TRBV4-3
CASSQVRWGTGETNQPQHF
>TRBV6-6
CASSPGGGMNTEAFF
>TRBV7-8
CASSLGILPSSYNEQFF
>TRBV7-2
CASSLAQGIFQEKLFF
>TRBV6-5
CASTMDRTGNTIYF
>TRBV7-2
CASSPRGQSSYEQYF
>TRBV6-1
CASSEWGRPGGYTF
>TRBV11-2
CASSPGGRAFF
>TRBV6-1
CASSLQNGYTF
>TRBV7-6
CASSLATGGGQETQYF
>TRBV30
CACKQRDPTDTQYF